This TCR beta chain was captured by sequencing in a study of T cell responses to AZD1222 COVID-19 vaccine (dated by TCRdb to about 2021). In terms of the full investigation: Because spike-specific TCR depth and breadth did not differ between the two schedules, AZD1222 recipients who got a second dose at roughly 4 weeks were pooled with those who got a second dose at roughly 12 weeks. A total of under 250 trial participants underwent TCR sequencing, of whom around 210 had received two doses of AZD1222 and 26 had received two doses of the MenACWY control vaccine. Trial participants were enrolled by age into 18-55, 56-69 and 70-plus year subgroups, with about 150, 28 and 57 TCR-sequenced participants respectively.

There are a few counts of this clone. Its target antigen remains unknown. No base-level quality is on record; no much larger clone is a single base apart. The time point label corresponds to: baseline before first vaccination. Vaccinee samples came from UK trials COV001 and COV002, including a single-blind randomized controlled phase 2/3 trial of AZD1222 (ChAdOx1 nCoV-19) in healthy adults. Trial participant PBMC samples were collected at day 0 and day 28 after the second dose for TCRbeta chain sequencing. The CDR3 regions of human TCRbeta chains were analyzed by immunosequencing. The paper's processing steps were these. TCRs in the repertoires were matched against a reference library of SARS-CoV-2-specific TCRs that had been generated with the MIRA antigen-specificity platform. Breadth was defined as the fraction of unique TCRs that were SARS-CoV-2-associated. Depth was defined as the fraction of total T cells that were SARS-CoV-2-associated. Using the MIRA data, each spike-specific TCR was mapped to the spike region that the TCR reacts to and placed in a CD4 or CD8 class. Log10-transformed breadth and depth values were compared by one-way ANOVA with Sidak's multiple comparisons tests. As stored in TCRdb, this immuneACCESS dataset retains in-frame rearrangements with V and J assigned. A fraction of the clones does not appear; measured against another copy, unresolved V genes explain less than half of the discrepancy, and the remainder lacks a known reason. V, J and clone size derive from that table, while D and trimming were established from the DNA sequence. Within this sample are around 140,000 clones, with over 75% of them counted one time only. The top ten hold 1.4% of the sample.

At the junction V is shortened by 0 bases and J by 0 bases, with 6 bases in between. CDR1 and CDR2 (MRHNA, SNTAGT) derive from the germline V gene. The CDR3, cysteine through phenylalanine, is 16 amino acids long. The DNA shown is the 48-base CDR3, in frame from base 1. Study-wide findings and limitations: CD4 TCRs associated with the vaccine covered the entire spike protein, and the dominant responses were in regions 160-218 and 743-854. Participants were mostly white British and included more females than males, and it was suggested by the authors that clonal diversity may have been underestimated. Because no samples from the day 14 peak response were available, repertoires could be characterized only after the peak T cell response. Conclusions about previously exposed vaccinees are limited, since just a handful of AZD1222 recipients were seropositive for SARS-CoV-2 at baseline. After two AZD1222 doses, both the breadth and the depth of spike-specific TCRs were significantly higher than at day 0 and than in MenACWY recipients. In the small 56-69-year group, the increase in depth fell short of significance, most likely because of low power. Reportedly, almost half of the unique spike-specific TCRs recognized epitopes lying outside the regions that are mutated in the B.1.351 and B.1.1.7 variants.

The sequencing here drew on peripheral blood, taken on day 0 of AZD1222 vaccination. The receptor comes from an adult in good health. The rearranged segments are TRBV6-4 and TRBJ2-6; the D region possibly corresponds to TRBD1 (6 bases align). The CDR3 region reads CASSDSGGSGANVLTF. The sequenced DNA is TGTGCCAGCAGTGACTCAGGGGGCTCTGGGGCCAACGTCCTGACTTTC.